These T cell receptor beta chains were read from a single sample in a study of T-cell memory formation after mild COVID-19. In TCRdb, the 5' RACE reads were re-called with MiXCR into one record per CDR3 protein. The sample shows about 470,000 distinct CDR3 sequences, around 27% of them seen only once. Sequencing used PBMCs or a T cell subset sorted from them (not recorded which). These receptors all stem from an adult woman who had mild COVID-19 (a few samples of this study predate the infection). Cell type and time point are not known. Both conserved end residues are part of each CDR3. Fields, in order: D gene, J gene, V gene, CDR3 protein. The D gene is left open where the match is weak.

>TRBD1|TRBJ1-1|TRBV7-2
CASSSQGVVLNAFF
>.|TRBJ1-3|TRBV4-1
CASSQNGQLSAGNTIYF
>.|TRBJ1-1|TRBV20-1
CSARDIGQMNTEAFF
>.|TRBJ2-1|TRBV7-6
CASSLGALRTHEQFF
>.|TRBJ1-5|TRBV4-3
CASSQATGRQPQHF
>.|TRBJ2-3|TRBV7-9
CASSLAIMTGLTDTQYF
>TRBD1|TRBJ1-5|TRBV19
CASSFGTASNQPQHF
>.|TRBJ2-7|TRBV10-3
CAIGTYGTYEQYF
>TRBD1|TRBJ2-4|TRBV5-1
CASSFGSGGNKNIQYF
>TRBD2|TRBJ2-3|TRBV24-1
CATSDYSRGGSDTQYF
>.|TRBJ1-1|TRBV5-1
CASSAYLGGTEAFF
>TRBD1|TRBJ1-1|TRBV7-2
CASSVSGTGGDVSAEAFF
>.|TRBJ2-3|TRBV5-1
CASSLEGGSSWGTDTQYF
>.|TRBJ1-6|TRBV30
CAWSPSGNSPLHF
>.|TRBJ2-7|TRBV6-1
CASSAIYGEQYF
>.|TRBJ1-1|TRBV12-3/TRBV12-4
CASSLGTLKNTEAFF
>.|TRBJ1-2|TRBV12-5
CASGLVLGGPPLYGYTF
>.|TRBJ2-5|TRBV18
CASSPEMGLPQETQYF
>.|TRBJ2-5|TRBV7-9
CASSLGEATQYF
>.|TRBJ2-5|TRBV5-4
CASSPRTGVETQYF
>TRBD2|TRBJ2-7|TRBV12-3/TRBV12-4
CASSLGAGVSYEQYF
>TRBD1|TRBJ1-1|TRBV2
CASSATGGWNTEAFF
>TRBD1|TRBJ2-7|TRBV6-5
CASSDRAFYEQYF
>.|TRBJ2-7|TRBV12-3/TRBV12-4
CASSSISPRASYEQYF
>TRBD2|TRBJ2-2|TRBV6-1
CALTSGASNTGELFF
>.|TRBJ2-1|TRBV25-1
CASSEFSSSYNEQFF
>TRBD2|TRBJ2-3|TRBV20-1
CSAVAGGRSDTQYF
>.|TRBJ1-1|TRBV7-2
CASSLGTTNTEAFF
>TRBD2|TRBJ2-3|TRBV7-2
CASSLGGLASQYF
>.|TRBJ1-1|TRBV12-3/TRBV12-4
CASSPRSTEAFF
>.|TRBJ1-1|TRBV2
CASRKVGEAFF
>.|TRBJ2-7|TRBV12-3/TRBV12-4
CASSDYAEQYF